The 27 T cell receptor beta chains given below trace back to one sample, sequenced in a study of blood T cell repertoires in COVID-19. Assay: immunoSEQ multiplex PCR; the TCRdb copy retains only in-frame clones and omits some. The sample lists about 200,000 clones; about four fifths were seen once. Material: peripheral blood. Source of these receptors: a woman aged 35 to 49 with acute or convalescent COVID-19.

The V gene is TRBV5-1, the J gene TRBJ2-7, with a weak D call TRBD2 (6 bases). The germline V and J ends were trimmed by 4 bases and 4 bases, with 18 bases remaining between them. Germline V gene lookup returns CDR1 SGHRS and CDR2 YFSETQ. The CDR3 is 15 amino acids. The CDR3 spells CASSPQEGSRYEQYF. As DNA, the CDR3 is TGCGCCAGCAGCCCCCAGGAGGGGAGCAGGTACGAGCAGTACTTC.

The chain is built from TRBV11-2 and TRBJ2-1; 12 positions agree with TRBD2. The CDR3 loop spans 15 amino acids. Germline loops: CDR1 SGHAT, CDR2 FQNNGV. Germline trimming cut 5 bases from V and 9 bases from J; bases unmatched to any gene: 8. The CDR3 DNA follows: TGTGCCAGCAGCCTCCGACTAGCGGGAGAGACTGAGCAGTTCTTC. This codes for CASSLRLAGETEQFF.

The rearrangement links TRBV2 to TRBJ2-5; D possibly corresponds to TRBD1 (6 bases). The V and J ends lost 6 bases and 1 base respectively, with 9 bases between them. Germline V gene data show CDR1 as SNHLY and CDR2 as FYNNEI. The CDR3 has 13 amino acids. CDR3 region: CASRGQIQETQYF. The CDR3 coding sequence is TGTGCCAGCAGAGGACAGATCCAAGAGACCCAGTACTTC.

The chain couples TRBV9 to TRBJ2-3, with D unresolved. In germline, CDR1 is SGDLS, CDR2 YYNGEE. The V gene lost 3 bases and the J gene lost 2 bases, with 10 bases spanning the gap. The CDR3 totals 14 residues. The chain's CDR3 is CASSAGSYTDTQYF. In DNA, the CDR3 is TGTGCCAGCAGCGCCGGGTCCTACACAGATACGCAGTATTTT.

V and J are TRBV18 and TRBJ2-3, with a tentative D call TRBD1 (5 bases). This CDR3 has 15 amino acids. Per germline, CDR1 KGHSH and CDR2 LQKENI. V was trimmed by 3 bases and J by 1 base, leaving 11 bases between them. CDR3 DNA: TGTGCCAGCTCACCCCGACAGTACGGCACAGATACGCAGTATTTT. Amino acids: CASSPRQYGTDTQYF.

The chain employs TRBV2 and TRBJ1-1, with D perhaps matching TRBD1 (6 bases). V lost 6 bases, J lost 1 base, and 18 bases lay in between. Germline V gene sequence: CDR1 SNHLY, CDR2 FYNNEI. This CDR3 spans 16 amino acids. This CDR3 is CASSLNLGHKNTEAFF. For the CDR3, the DNA is TGTGCCAGCAGCCTAAACCTGGGACATAAGAACACTGAAGCTTTCTTT.

This chain joins TRBV15 and TRBJ1-6; D gene uncertain. The germline CDR1 and CDR2 sequences are LNHNV and YYDKDF (reference sequence). The CDR3 spans 14 residues. V lost 3 bases and J 2 bases, leaving 5 bases between the germline ends. This CDR3 reads CATSSSPYNSPLHF. The CDR3 DNA is TGTGCCACCAGCAGCAGTCCCTATAATTCACCCCTCCACTTT.

This chain connects TRBV14 to TRBJ2-1, with 10 bases identical to TRBD2. This CDR3 is 20 amino acids long. Germline CDR1 SGHDN, CDR2 FVKESK. With V trimmed by 3 bases and J by 0 bases, 14 bases remained unmatched. The CDR3 sequence: CASSHERASGGKSSYNEQFF. CDR3 nucleotides: TGTGCCAGCAGCCACGAAAGAGCTAGCGGGGGCAAAAGCTCCTACAATGAGCAGTTCTTC.

V usage is TRBV7-3 and J usage is TRBJ2-7; D gene ambiguous. CDR3 length: 12 residues. The germline V gene encodes CDR1 SGHTA and CDR2 FQGTGA. V shed 5 bases and J shed 6 bases, with 11 bases lying between them. CDR3 residues: CASSPKPGEQYF. The CDR3 nucleotides are TGTGCCAGCAGCCCTAAGCCCGGCGAGCAGTACTTC.

The V and J genes are TRBV30 and TRBJ2-1; 8 nucleotides match TRBD2. Germline V gene sequence: CDR1 GTSNPN, CDR2 SVGIG (reference sequence). J lost 5 bases, V lost 1 base, and 7 bases had no gene match. This CDR3 contains 15 residues. This CDR3 reads CAWSAAGTSHNEQFF. The CDR3 DNA is TGTGCCTGGAGTGCCGCCGGGACTAGTCACAATGAGCAGTTCTTC. Based on the CDR3 plus reference TRBV30 and TRBJ2-1, the full variable domain is SQTIHQWPATLVQPVGSPLSLECTVEGTSNPNLYWYRQAAGRGLQLLFYSVGIGQISSEVPQNLSASRPQDRQFILSSKKLLLSDSGFYLCAWSAAGTSHNEQFFGPGTRLTVL.

V usage is TRBV10-3 and J usage is TRBJ1-3; no definite D call. V lost 6 bases and J lost 0, with 15 bases in between. Germline V gives CDR1 ENHRY, CDR2 SYGVKD. This CDR3 is 16 amino acids long. In nucleotides, the CDR3 is TGTGCCATCAGCGACGGCCTGGAGAGCTCTGGAAACACCATATATTTT. Translating it yields CAISDGLESSGNTIYF.

V is TRBV5-1 and J is TRBJ2-3, with a weak D call TRBD2 (6 bases). There are 15 residues in the CDR3. Trimming removed 0 bases from V and 5 bases from J, with 13 bases in between. CDR1 is SGHRS, CDR2 YFSETQ, per germline. CDR3 nucleotides: TGCGCCAGCAGCTTGGGTGTTGGACTACAAGATACGCAGTATTTT. It is translated as CASSLGVGLQDTQYF.

The rearrangement joins TRBV7-8 to TRBJ2-1; 8 bases fit TRBD2. CDR1 is SGHVS and CDR2 is FQNEAQ in the germline V gene. The CDR3 has 14 residues. V gave up 3 bases and J gave up 8 bases; unmatched junction bases: 6. The CDR3 DNA reads as TGTGCCAGCAGCTTCGGCGGGGGGAGAGATGAGCAGTTCTTC. Translation: CASSFGGGRDEQFF.

This clone came up a few times. The V call is TRBV30, the J call TRBJ2-7; 8 positions match TRBD2. Looked up from germline, CDR1 is GTSNPN and CDR2 is SVGIG (reference sequence). Germline trimming cut 2 bases from V and 3 bases from J; bases unmatched to any gene: 6. CDR3 length: 14 residues. CDR3 in DNA: TGTGCCTGGAGTTTTGGGACTAGTCACTACGAGCAGTACTTC. This gives the protein CAWSFGTSHYEQYF. Filled out from reference TRBV30 and TRBJ2-7, the complete variable domain reads SQTIHQWPATLVQPVGSPLSLECTVEGTSNPNLYWYRQAAGRGLQLLFYSVGIGQISSEVPQNLSASRPQDRQFILSSKKLLLSDSGFYLCAWSFGTSHYEQYFGPGTRLTVT.

The chain is built from TRBV10-3 and TRBJ2-7, with 11 bases fitting TRBD1. This CDR3 has 12 residues. V was clipped by 8 bases and J by 3 bases; unmatched bases: 0. Germline CDR1 reads ENHRY; CDR2 reads SYGVKD. The CDR3 is CAIGTGGYEQYF. In nucleotides, the CDR3 is TGTGCCATCGGGACAGGGGGCTACGAGCAGTACTTC.

This rearrangement joins TRBV28 to TRBJ1-2, with D possibly being TRBD1 (5 bases). Deletions cut 10 bases from V and 0 bases from J, with 9 bases between. CDR3 length equals 12 residues. Germline-derived CDR1 and CDR2 are MDHEN and SYDVKM. The CDR3 sequence: CATSTANYGYTF. The CDR3 DNA follows: TGTGCCACTTCGACAGCTAACTATGGCTACACCTTC.

The rearrangement links TRBV7-6 to TRBJ1-1, with D possibly being TRBD1 (6 bases). Germline V gene sequence: CDR1 SGHVS, CDR2 FNYEAQ. This CDR3 comprises 13 residues. Trimming took 1 base from V and 10 from J, leaving 13 bases between them. The CDR3 region is CASSLDSGAGAFF. The DNA of the CDR3 is TGTGCCAGCAGCTTAGACTCAGGGGCAGGAGCTTTCTTT.

The chain recombines TRBV5-5 with TRBJ1-3, with D possibly matching TRBD1 (5 bases). V gave up 3 bases and J gave up 4 bases, with 11 bases separating them. The CDR3 has 14 amino acids. CDR1 and CDR2 (germline): SGHKS, YYEKEE (reference sequence). CDR3 sequence reads: CASSSPQGGNTIYF. In nucleotides, the CDR3 is TGTGCCAGCAGCTCCCCCCAGGGAGGAAACACCATATATTTT.

J is TRBJ2-2 and V is TRBV24-1; 11 bases agree with TRBD1. The germline gives CDR1 KGHDR, CDR2 SFDVKD. Unmatched junction bases numbered 6, after V lost 3 bases and J lost 7 bases. CDR3 length: 16 residues. The CDR3 DNA is TGTGCCACCAGTGATGTGGACAGGGGGCACGGCGGGGAGCTGTTTTTT. Residues: CATSDVDRGHGGELFF.

The gene calls are TRBV3-1 (or the pseudogene TRBV3-2) and TRBJ2-3, with TRBD2 identical over 16 bases. The V and J ends lost 2 bases and 6 bases, in that order; junction bases with no gene match: 5. The CDR3 spans 17 residues. Germline assignment: CDR1 LGHDT and CDR2 YNNKEL (reference sequence). The CDR3 loop is CASSQIPGLAGGDTQYF. In DNA, the CDR3 is TGTGCCAGCAGCCAAATCCCGGGACTAGCGGGGGGGGATACGCAGTATTTT.

The chain links TRBV6-5 to TRBJ2-5; D possibly corresponds to TRBD1 (7 bases). V was trimmed by 4 bases and J by 5 bases, leaving 14 bases between them. Germline V gives CDR1 MNHEY, CDR2 SVGAGI. The CDR3 extends over 14 amino acids. CDR3 loop: CASSWDSRGETQYF. The DNA for the CDR3 is TGTGCCAGCAGTTGGGACAGCCGGGGGGAGACCCAGTACTTC.

The chain uses TRBV4-1 and TRBJ2-7; maybe TRBD2 (5 bases). CDR1 and CDR2 (germline): MGHRA, YSYEKL. This CDR3 has 14 residues. V was pared by 1 base and J by 1 base, with 8 bases between. The chain's CDR3 is CASSQGTASYEQYF. CDR3 sequence (DNA): TGCGCCAGCAGCCAAGGGACTGCATCCTACGAGCAGTACTTC.

The rearrangement joins TRBV10-3 to TRBJ2-2; TRBD1 matches at 8 bases. CDR1 is ENHRY, CDR2 SYGVKD, per germline. The ends lost 4 bases at V and 2 bases at J; junction bases unmatched: 9. This CDR3 spans 17 amino acids. CDR3: CAISGQTGGANTGELFF. In nucleotides, the CDR3 is TGTGCCATCAGTGGACAAACAGGGGGAGCTAACACCGGGGAGCTGTTTTTT.

The table lists this clone with a count of one. The V and J genes are TRBV12-3 or TRBV12-4 and TRBJ1-1; D is uncertain. The CDR3 has 12 residues. The germline V and J ends were trimmed by 3 bases and 9 bases, with 11 bases remaining between them. The CDR3 DNA reads as TGTGCCAGCAGTTTGGCGGGGTTGAAAGCTTTCTTT. Amino acid sequence: CASSLAGLKAFF.

V and J are TRBV19 and TRBJ1-5; D is possibly TRBD1 (5 bases). This CDR3 is 15 amino acids long. Deletions cut 6 bases from V and 3 bases from J, with 15 bases between. The germline V gene has CDR1 LNHDA and CDR2 SQIVND (reference sequence). The CDR3 DNA follows: TGTGCCAGTAGCAACACAGGTGGCCCCAATCAGCCCCAGCATTTT. It specifies CASSNTGGPNQPQHF.

The genes are TRBV6-6 and TRBJ2-2; 9 bases match TRBD2. The germline V gene has CDR1 MNHNY and CDR2 SVGAGI (reference sequence). This CDR3 is 13 amino acids long. Trimming cost V 7 bases and J 8 bases; bases outside gene matches: 5. CDR3: CASKAGGPGELFF. The CDR3 DNA reads as TGTGCCAGCAAGGCGGGGGGGCCGGGGGAGCTGTTTTTT.

This sequence joins TRBV5-1 and TRBJ2-4; perhaps TRBD1 as D (8 bases). The V and J ends lost 4 bases and 0 bases respectively, with 14 bases between them. The CDR3 covers 16 residues. Germline lookup yields CDR1 SGHRS and CDR2 YFSETQ. CDR3 coding DNA: TGCGCCAGCAGCAGCGGGACAGGCGGAGCCAAAAACATTCAGTACTTC. It is translated as CASSSGTGGAKNIQYF.